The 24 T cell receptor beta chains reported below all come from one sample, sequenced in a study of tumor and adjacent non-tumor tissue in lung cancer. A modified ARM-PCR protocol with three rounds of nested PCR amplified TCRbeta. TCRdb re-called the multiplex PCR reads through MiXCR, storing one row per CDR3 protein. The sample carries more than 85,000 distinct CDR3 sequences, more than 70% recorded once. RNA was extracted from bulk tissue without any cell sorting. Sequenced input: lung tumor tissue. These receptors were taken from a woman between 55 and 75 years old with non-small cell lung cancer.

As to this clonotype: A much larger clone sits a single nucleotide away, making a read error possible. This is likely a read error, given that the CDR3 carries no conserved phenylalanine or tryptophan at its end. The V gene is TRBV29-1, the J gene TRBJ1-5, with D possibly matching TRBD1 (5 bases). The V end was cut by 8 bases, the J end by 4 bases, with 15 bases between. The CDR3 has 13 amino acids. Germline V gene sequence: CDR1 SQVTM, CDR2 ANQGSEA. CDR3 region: CSPDRGLNQPQHL. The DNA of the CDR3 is TGCAGCCCTGACCGGGGCCTTAATCAGCCCCAGCATCTT.

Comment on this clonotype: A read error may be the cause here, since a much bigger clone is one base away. CDR3 in amino acids: CASSYEGSKGLYEQYF. The CDR3 DNA sequence: TGTGCCAGCAGTTACGAGGGCTCCAAGGGGCTTTACGAGCAGTACTTC. This chain links TRBV6-2 or TRBV6-3 with TRBJ2-7; D possibly uses TRBD1 or TRBD2 (5 bases each). This CDR3 spans 16 amino acids. Germline V CDR1 and CDR2: MNHEY, SVGEGT. The V end was cut by 2 bases, the J end by 4 bases, with 18 bases between.

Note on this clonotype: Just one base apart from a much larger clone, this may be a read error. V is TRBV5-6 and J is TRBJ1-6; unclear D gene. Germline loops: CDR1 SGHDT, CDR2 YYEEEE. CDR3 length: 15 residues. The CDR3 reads CDSSLGQLGNSPLHF. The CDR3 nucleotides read TGTGACAGCAGCTTGGGCCAGCTCGGTAATTCACCCCTCCACTTT.

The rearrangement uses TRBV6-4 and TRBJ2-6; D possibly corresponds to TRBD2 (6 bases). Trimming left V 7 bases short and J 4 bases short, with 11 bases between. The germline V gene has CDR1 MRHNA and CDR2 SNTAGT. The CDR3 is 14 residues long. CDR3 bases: TGTGCCAGCAAGGCGGGGCCCGGGGCCAACGTCCTGACTTTC. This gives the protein CASKAGPGANVLTF.

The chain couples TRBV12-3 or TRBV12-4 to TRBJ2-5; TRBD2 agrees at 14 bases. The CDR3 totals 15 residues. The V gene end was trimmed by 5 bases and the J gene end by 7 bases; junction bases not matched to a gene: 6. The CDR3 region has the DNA TGTGCCAGCAGTCCGACTAGCGGGAGGGCCGCGACCCAGTACTTC. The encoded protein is CASSPTSGRAATQYF.

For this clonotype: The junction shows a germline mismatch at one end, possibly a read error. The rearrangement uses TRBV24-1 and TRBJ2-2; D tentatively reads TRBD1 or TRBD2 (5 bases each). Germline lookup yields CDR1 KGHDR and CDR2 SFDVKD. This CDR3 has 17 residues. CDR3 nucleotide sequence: TGTGCCACCAGCGATTTTAGGACACGGGACCGCACCGGGGAGCTGTTTTTT. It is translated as CATSDFRTRDRTGELFF.

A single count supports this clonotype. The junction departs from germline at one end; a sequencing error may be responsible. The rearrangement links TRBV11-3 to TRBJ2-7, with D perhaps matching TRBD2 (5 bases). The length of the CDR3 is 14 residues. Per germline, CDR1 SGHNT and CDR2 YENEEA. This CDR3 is CPSSLDTGTNEEYF. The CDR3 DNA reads TGTCCCAGCAGCTTAGATACGGGAACCAACGAGGAGTACTTC.

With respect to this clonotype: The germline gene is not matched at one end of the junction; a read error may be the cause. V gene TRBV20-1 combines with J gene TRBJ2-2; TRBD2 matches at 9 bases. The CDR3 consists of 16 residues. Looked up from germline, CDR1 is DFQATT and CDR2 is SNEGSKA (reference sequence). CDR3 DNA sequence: TGCAGTGCTAGGGCTAGCGGGAAGTCGAACACCGGGAAGCTGTTTTTT. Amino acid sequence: CSARASGKSNTGKLFF.

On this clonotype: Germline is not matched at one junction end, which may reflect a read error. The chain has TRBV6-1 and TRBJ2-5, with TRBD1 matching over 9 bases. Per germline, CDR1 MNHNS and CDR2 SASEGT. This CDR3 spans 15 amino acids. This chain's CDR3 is CASSEQGQGQESQYF. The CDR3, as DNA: TGTGCCAGTAGTGAACAGGGACAGGGCCAAGAGAGCCAGTACTTC.

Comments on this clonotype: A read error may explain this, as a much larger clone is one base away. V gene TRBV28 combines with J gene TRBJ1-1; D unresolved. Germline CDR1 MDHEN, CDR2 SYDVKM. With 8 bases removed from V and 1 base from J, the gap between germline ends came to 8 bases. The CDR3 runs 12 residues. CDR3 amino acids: CASQDGNTEAFF. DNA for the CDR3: TGTGCCAGCCAGGATGGGAACACTGAAGCTTTCTTT.

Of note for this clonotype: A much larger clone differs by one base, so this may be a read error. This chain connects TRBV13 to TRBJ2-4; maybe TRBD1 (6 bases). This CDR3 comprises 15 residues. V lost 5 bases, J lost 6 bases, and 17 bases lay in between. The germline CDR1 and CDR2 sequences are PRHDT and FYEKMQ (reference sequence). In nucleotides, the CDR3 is TGTGCCAGCAGCCCTGGGACATGGATTGGAAACATTCAGTACTTC. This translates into CASSPGTWIGNIQYF.

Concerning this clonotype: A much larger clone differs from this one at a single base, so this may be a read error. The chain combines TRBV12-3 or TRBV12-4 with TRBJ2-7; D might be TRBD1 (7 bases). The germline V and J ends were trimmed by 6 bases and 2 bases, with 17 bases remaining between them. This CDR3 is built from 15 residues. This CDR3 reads CASRLRQGGTYEQYF. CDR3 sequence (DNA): TGTGCCAGCAGACTCCGGCAGGGGGGTACCTACGAGCAGTACTTC.

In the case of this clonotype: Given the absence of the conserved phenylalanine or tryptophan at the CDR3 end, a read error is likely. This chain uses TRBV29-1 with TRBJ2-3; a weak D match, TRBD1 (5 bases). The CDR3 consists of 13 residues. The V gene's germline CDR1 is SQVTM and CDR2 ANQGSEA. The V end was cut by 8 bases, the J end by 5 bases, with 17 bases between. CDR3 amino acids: CSIDCGHGDTQYS. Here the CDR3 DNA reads TGCAGCATCGACTGCGGACACGGAGATACGCAGTATTCT.

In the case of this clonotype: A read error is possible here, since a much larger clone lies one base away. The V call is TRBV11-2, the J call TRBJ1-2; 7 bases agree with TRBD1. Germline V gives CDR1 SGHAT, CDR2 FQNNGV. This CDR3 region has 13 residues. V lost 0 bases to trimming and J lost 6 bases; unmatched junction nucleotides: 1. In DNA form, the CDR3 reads TGTGCCAGCAGCTTAGAGACAGGGAATGGCTACACCTTC. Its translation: CASSLETGNGYTF.

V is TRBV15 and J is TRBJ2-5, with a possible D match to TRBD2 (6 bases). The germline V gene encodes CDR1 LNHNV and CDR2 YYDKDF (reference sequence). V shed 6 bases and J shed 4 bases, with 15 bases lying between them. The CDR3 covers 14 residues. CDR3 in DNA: TGTGCCACCAGTACCGTTGGGGGGTCAGAGACCCAGTACTTC. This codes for CATSTVGGSETQYF.

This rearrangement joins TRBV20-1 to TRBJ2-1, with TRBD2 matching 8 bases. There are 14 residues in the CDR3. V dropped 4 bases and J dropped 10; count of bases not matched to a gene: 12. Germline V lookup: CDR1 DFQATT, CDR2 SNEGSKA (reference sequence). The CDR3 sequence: CSAMGLVGAREQFF. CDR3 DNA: TGCAGTGCTATGGGACTAGTTGGAGCAAGGGAGCAGTTCTTC.

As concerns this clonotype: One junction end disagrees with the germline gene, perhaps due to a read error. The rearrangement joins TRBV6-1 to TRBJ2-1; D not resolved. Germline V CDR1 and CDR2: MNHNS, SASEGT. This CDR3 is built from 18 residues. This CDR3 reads CVSSVKPIGPLRGHEQFF. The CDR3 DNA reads TGTGTCAGCAGTGTAAAACCCATCGGGCCGCTCAGAGGCCATGAGCAGTTCTTC.

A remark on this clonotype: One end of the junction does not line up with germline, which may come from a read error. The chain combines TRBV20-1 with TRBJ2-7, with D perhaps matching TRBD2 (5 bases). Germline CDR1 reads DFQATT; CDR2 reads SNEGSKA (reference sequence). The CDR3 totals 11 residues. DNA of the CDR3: TGCAGTGTTAGGGAGTACTACGAGCAGCACTTC. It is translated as CSVREYYEQHF.

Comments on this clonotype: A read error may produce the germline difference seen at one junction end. CDR3 DNA sequence: TGCAGTGTTGGACTCCGACAGGGGGCTTCATGCGAGCAGTACTTC. This gives the protein CSVGLRQGASCEQYF. This chain uses TRBV29-1 with TRBJ2-7; TRBD1 matches 10 bases. CDR3 length: 15 amino acids. Germline loops: CDR1 SQVTM, CDR2 ANQGSEA.

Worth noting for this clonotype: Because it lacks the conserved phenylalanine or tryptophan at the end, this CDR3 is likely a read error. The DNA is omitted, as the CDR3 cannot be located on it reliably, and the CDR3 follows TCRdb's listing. CDR3: CASSRNLDTVEGFI. The chain links TRBV11-3 to TRBJ1-1. Looked up from germline, CDR1 is SGHNT and CDR2 is YENEEA. The CDR3 comprises 14 residues, both ends counted.

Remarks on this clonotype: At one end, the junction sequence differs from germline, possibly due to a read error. CDR3 in DNA: TGTGCCATCAATGAGTCTACAGGGATCGGAAACACCATATATTTT. It yields the protein CAINESTGIGNTIYF. V usage is TRBV10-3 and J usage is TRBJ1-3; TRBD1 is a possible D gene (6 bases). CDR1 is ENHRY, CDR2 SYGVKD, per germline. This CDR3 spans 15 amino acids.

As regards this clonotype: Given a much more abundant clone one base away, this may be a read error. CDR3 DNA: TGCAGTGCTAGAGTGGGAGAAGCGGGCTATGGCTACACCTTC. Protein sequence: CSARVGEAGYGYTF. The genes are TRBV20-1 and TRBJ1-2, with D unresolved. The CDR3 is 14 amino acids. V was clipped by 1 base and J by 4 bases, with 13 bases between them. Germline V gene data show CDR1 as DFQATT and CDR2 as SNEGSKA (reference sequence).

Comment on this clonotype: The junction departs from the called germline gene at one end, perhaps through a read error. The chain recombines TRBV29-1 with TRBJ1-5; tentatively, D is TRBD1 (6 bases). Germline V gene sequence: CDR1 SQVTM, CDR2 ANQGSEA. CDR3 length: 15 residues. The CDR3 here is CSVAKNTGPNRPQHF. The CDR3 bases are TGCAGCGTTGCTAAGAACACAGGGCCTAATCGGCCCCAGCATTTT.

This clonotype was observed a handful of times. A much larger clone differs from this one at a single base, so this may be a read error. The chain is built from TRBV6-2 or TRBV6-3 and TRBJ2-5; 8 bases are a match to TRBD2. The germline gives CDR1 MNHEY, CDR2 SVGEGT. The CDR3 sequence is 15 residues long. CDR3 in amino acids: CTSKTRSSGEKTQYF. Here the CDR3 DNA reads TGTACCAGCAAGACACGTAGTAGCGGGGAAAAGACCCAGTACTTC.